These 25 T cell receptor beta chains came from one sample sequenced in a study of blood T cell repertoires in COVID-19. Sequenced by immunoSEQ multiplex PCR; TCRdb stores in-frame clones only, minus some. Of more than 150,000 clones detected, 84% appear once; the ten largest clones hold 6.5% to 8.5%. Sequenced sample: peripheral blood. These receptors were obtained from a human donor in a cohort sampled during active COVID-19.

The chain couples TRBV27 to TRBJ1-5, with D maybe TRBD1 (5 bases). Germline V CDR1 and CDR2: MNHEY, SMNVEV (reference sequence). Trimming pared 3 bases from V and 2 bases from J, leaving 11 bases between. CDR3 length: 15 residues. The CDR3: CASSLRRVGNQPQHF. The CDR3 DNA is TGTGCCAGCAGTTTGCGCAGGGTTGGCAATCAGCCCCAGCATTTT.

The V call is TRBV5-4, the J call TRBJ2-3; D call uncertain. V gave up 4 bases and J gave up 0 bases, with 12 bases separating them. The CDR3 contains 15 residues. Per the germline V gene, CDR1 is SGHNT and CDR2 is YYREEE (reference sequence). The CDR3 loop is CASSGDTRSTDTQYF. The CDR3, as DNA: TGTGCCAGCAGCGGCGACACCCGTAGCACAGATACGCAGTATTTT.

This clone came up a few times. The chain uses TRBV5-1 and TRBJ1-2; 9 positions agree with TRBD1. Germline V gives CDR1 SGHRS, CDR2 YFSETQ. The CDR3 loop spans 14 amino acids. V trimming: 2 bases; J trimming: 5 bases; junction bases outside the gene matches: 4. CDR3 protein: CASSLGTGPYGYTF. CDR3 nucleotide sequence: TGCGCCAGCAGCTTAGGGACAGGGCCGTATGGCTACACCTTC. Using reference TRBV5-1 and TRBJ1-2 for the parts outside the CDR3, the full variable domain is KAGVTQTPRYLIKTRGQQVTLSCSPISGHRSVSWYQQTPGQGLQFLFEYFSETQRNKGNFPGRFSGRQFSNSRSEMNVSTLELGDSALYLCASSLGTGPYGYTFGSGTRLTVV.

V is TRBV9 and J is TRBJ2-7, with D perhaps TRBD1 (5 bases). There are 14 residues in the CDR3. Germline V gives CDR1 SGDLS, CDR2 YYNGEE. The V end was cut by 3 bases, the J end by 2 bases, with 12 bases between. In DNA form, the CDR3 reads TGTGCCAGCAGCGAGCAGGGCGAAACCTACGAGCAGTACTTC. It translates to CASSEQGETYEQYF.

The chain combines TRBV19 with TRBJ2-1; TRBD2 is a possible D gene (7 bases). The V gene lost 3 bases and the J gene lost 0 bases, with 24 bases spanning the gap. The V gene's germline CDR1 is LNHDA and CDR2 SQIVND (reference sequence). The CDR3 loop spans 20 amino acids. The CDR3 is CASSIRGALLVTSSYNEQFF. The CDR3 DNA reads TGTGCCAGTAGTATTCGGGGGGCCCTTTTAGTAACCAGCTCCTACAATGAGCAGTTCTTC.

This rearrangement joins TRBV28 to TRBJ2-3; the match to TRBD2 covers 16 bases. This CDR3 is 18 amino acids long. CDR1 MDHEN and CDR2 SYDVKM come from the germline V gene. Losses at the gene ends were 3 bases for V and 3 bases for J; bases not matched to a gene: 6. CDR3 amino acids: CASSFPGLAGGETDTQYF. The CDR3 DNA reads TGTGCCAGCAGTTTCCCGGGACTAGCGGGGGGGGAGACAGATACGCAGTATTTT. Combining the CDR3 with reference TRBV28 and TRBJ2-3 gives the whole variable domain DVKVTQSSRYLVKRTGEKVFLECVQDMDHENMFWYRQDPGLGLRLIYFSYDVKMKEKGDIPEGYSVSREKKERFSLILESASTNQTSMYLCASSFPGLAGGETDTQYFGPGTRLTVL.

As concerns this clone: This specimen includes other DNA sequences encoding the same CDR3. J is TRBJ2-3 and V is TRBV11-2; no definite D call. Trimming removed 1 base at V and 2 bases at J, with 4 bases between. Germline V CDR1 and CDR2: SGHAT, FQNNGV. CDR3 length equals 13 residues. In nucleotides, the CDR3 is TGTGCCAGCAGCTTAGGGCCCACAGATACGCAGTATTTT. Translating it yields CASSLGPTDTQYF.

The chain has TRBV9 and TRBJ2-1, with TRBD2 identical over 11 bases. After removal of 4 bases from V and 7 bases from J, the junction contained 7 bases not matched to a gene. This CDR3 spans 15 amino acids. The germline V gene has CDR1 SGDLS and CDR2 YYNGEE. The CDR3 region has the DNA TGTGCCAGCAGCATCACTAGCGGGGGAATTAATGAGCAGTTCTTC. This translates into CASSITSGGINEQFF.

The J gene is TRBJ2-1, the V gene TRBV5-8; tentatively, D is TRBD2 (6 bases). The CDR3 has 13 residues. CDR1 SGHTS and CDR2 YDEGEE come from the germline V gene. V dropped 10 bases and J dropped 8 bases, with 19 bases sitting between them. Written as DNA, the CDR3 is TGTGCCGGGCTCGTATGGGGGGACTATGAGCAGTTCTTC. Protein: CAGLVWGDYEQFF. The variable domain in full, with the rest retrieved from reference TRBV5-8 and TRBJ2-1, is EAGVTQSPTHLIKTRGQQATLRCSPISGHTSVYWYQQALGLGLQFLLWYDEGEERNRGNFPPRFSGRQFPNYSSELNVNALELEDSALYLCAGLVWGDYEQFFGPGTRLTVL.

This sequence joins TRBV27 and TRBJ2-7; no reliable D call. V lost 0 bases and J lost 3, with 6 bases in between. CDR1 is MNHEY, CDR2 SMNVEV, per germline (reference sequence). The CDR3 contains 13 residues. The CDR3, as DNA: TGTGCCAGCAGTTTATCCTTAAACTACGAGCAGTACTTC. It codes for CASSLSLNYEQYF.

This chain's CDR3 is CASSVYPRIIGEQYF. CDR3 sequence (DNA): TGTGCCAGCAGCGTCTACCCCCGCATAATCGGGGAGCAGTACTTC. This sequence joins TRBV6-5 and TRBJ2-7; D unclear. Germline V gene sequence: CDR1 MNHEY, CDR2 SVGAGI. The V and J ends lost 6 bases and 7 bases respectively, with 22 bases between them. The CDR3 is made up of 15 amino acids.

The rearrangement joins TRBV10-3 to TRBJ2-6, with 7 bases identical to TRBD1. The trim removed 8 bases at V and 4 bases at J, leaving 11 bases unmatched. Germline-derived CDR1 and CDR2 are ENHRY and SYGVKD. This CDR3 comprises 16 residues. Written as DNA, the CDR3 is TGTGCCATCGCCTCCTTGACAGGGTCCGGGGCCAACGTCCTGACTTTC. Its protein is CAIASLTGSGANVLTF.

The V and J genes are TRBV6-6 and TRBJ1-3; 7 nucleotides line up with TRBD1. The V segment lost 4 bases and the J segment 1 base; nucleotides outside the gene matches: 1. Germline loops: CDR1 MNHNY, CDR2 SVGAGI (reference sequence). CDR3 size: 14 residues. The CDR3 DNA sequence: TGTGCCAGCAGTTTGGACAGGTCTGGAAACACCATATATTTT. Translation gives CASSLDRSGNTIYF.

The genes are TRBV12-3 or TRBV12-4 and TRBJ2-7, with D perhaps TRBD1 (5 bases). This CDR3 has 13 residues. V dropped 2 bases and J dropped 5 bases, with 10 bases sitting between them. CDR3: CASSLIAGNEQYF. The CDR3 DNA follows: TGTGCCAGCAGTTTAATTGCAGGGAACGAGCAGTACTTC.

V and J are TRBV3-1 (or the pseudogene TRBV3-2) and TRBJ1-6, with D possibly being TRBD1 (5 bases). V lost 4 bases to trimming and J lost 9 bases, with 16 bases between them. CDR3 length: 15 residues. The V gene's germline CDR1 is LGHDT and CDR2 YNNKEL (reference sequence). The CDR3 DNA follows: TGTGCCAGCAGCCCTCGGGGGGTGACGGGTTCACCCCTCCACTTT. Encoded protein: CASSPRGVTGSPLHF.

This chain uses TRBV7-9 with TRBJ2-5; 9 nucleotides line up with TRBD2. Trimming cost V 5 bases and J 0 bases; bases outside gene matches: 10. The CDR3 length is 17 residues. Germline V gives CDR1 SEHNR, CDR2 FQNEAQ (reference sequence). The CDR3 region is CASSHPAGGEYQETQYF. CDR3 bases: TGTGCCAGCAGCCACCCCGCGGGGGGGGAGTACCAAGAGACCCAGTACTTC.

This chain joins TRBV7-3 and TRBJ2-7; unclear D gene. Germline loops: CDR1 SGHTA, CDR2 FQGTGA. V was pared by 5 bases and J by 0 bases, with 11 bases between. The CDR3 is made up of 14 amino acids. In DNA form, the CDR3 reads TGTGCCAGCAGCATCGAGAACCTCTCCTACGAGCAGTACTTC. Translated, it gives CASSIENLSYEQYF. Combining the CDR3 with reference TRBV7-3 and TRBJ2-7 gives the whole variable domain GAGVSQTPSNKVTEKGKYVELRCDPISGHTALYWYRQSLGQGPEFLIYFQGTGAADDSGLPNDRFFAVRPEGSVSTLKIQRTERGDSAVYLCASSIENLSYEQYFGPGTRLTVT.

This chain joins TRBV6-5 and TRBJ1-5; D not resolved. Germline loops: CDR1 MNHEY, CDR2 SVGAGI. CDR3 length: 11 amino acids. V was pared by 8 bases and J by 9 bases, with 11 bases between. For the CDR3, the DNA is TGTGCCAGCGGAGATCAGACGCCCCAGCATTTT. It encodes CASGDQTPQHF.

The table lists this clone with a few counts. The chain is built from TRBV30 and TRBJ2-7; TRBD1 is a possible D gene (6 bases). The CDR3 extends over 15 amino acids. Germline CDR1 and CDR2: GTSNPN and SVGIG (reference sequence). V lost 0 bases to trimming and J lost 4 bases, with 16 bases between them. The CDR3 DNA is TGTGCCTGGAGTGTAAGATGGGGGCGCATATACGAGCAGTACTTC. As protein: CAWSVRWGRIYEQYF.

This chain joins TRBV5-1 and TRBJ2-5; 8 bases agree with TRBD1. This CDR3 is 17 amino acids long. V shed 3 bases, J shed 4 bases, and the junction held 14 bases outside the gene matches. Germline V lookup: CDR1 SGHRS, CDR2 YFSETQ. CDR3 residues: CASSWDPQGALLETQYF. CDR3 nucleotide sequence: TGCGCCAGCAGCTGGGATCCCCAGGGGGCTTTGTTAGAGACCCAGTACTTC.

V usage is TRBV7-3 and J usage is TRBJ2-1, with D unclear. V lost 0 bases and J 0 bases, leaving 12 bases between the germline ends. CDR3 length: 17 amino acids. Germline V gene data show CDR1 as SGHTA and CDR2 as FQGTGA. The CDR3 region is CASSLTSALSSYNEQFF. CDR3 nucleotides: TGTGCCAGCAGCTTAACCTCTGCCCTGAGCTCCTACAATGAGCAGTTCTTC.

The chain has TRBV4-2 and TRBJ2-1, with 7 bases that match TRBD2. V lost 3 bases to trimming and J lost 10 bases; unmatched junction nucleotides: 9. There are 14 residues in the CDR3. Germline V CDR1 and CDR2: LGHNA, YNFKEQ. The CDR3 sequence: CASSHGTTVGEQFF. DNA for the CDR3: TGTGCCAGCAGCCACGGGACTACGGTAGGGGAGCAGTTCTTC.

The chain carries TRBV27 and TRBJ2-1; TRBD2 matches 13 bases. Unmatched junction bases numbered 9, after V lost 10 bases and J lost 9 bases. Looked up from germline, CDR1 is MNHEY and CDR2 is SMNVEV (reference sequence). The CDR3 extends over 14 amino acids. The CDR3, as DNA: TGTGCCACCTTAGGACTAGCGGGGGTGGGTGAGCAGTTCTTC. Protein product: CATLGLAGVGEQFF.

V gene TRBV15 combines with J gene TRBJ2-1, with TRBD1 matching 7 bases. In germline, CDR1 is LNHNV, CDR2 YYDKDF (reference sequence). The V segment lost 1 base and the J segment 2 bases; nucleotides outside the gene matches: 5. The CDR3 covers 16 residues. The CDR3 DNA reads as TGTGCCACCAGCAGAGTCGGGGACAGCGCCTACAATGAGCAGTTCTTC. It specifies CATSRVGDSAYNEQFF.

The chain couples TRBV6-5 to TRBJ1-5; D perhaps matches TRBD1 (5 bases). The CDR3 totals 15 residues. Germline assignment: CDR1 MNHEY and CDR2 SVGAGI. V was trimmed by 2 bases and J by 1 base, leaving 9 bases between them. For the CDR3, the DNA is TGTGCCAGCAGTTACCAGGGCGGCAGCAATCAGCCCCAGCATTTT. It is translated as CASSYQGGSNQPQHF.